Each of the 9 T cell receptor beta chains below was sequenced from the same sample in a study of T-cell reconstitution after alpha-beta-depleted transplantation in children. Unique molecular identifiers were used to barcode this TCRbeta library. A single record per CDR3 protein comes from TCRdb applying MiXCR to the PCR reads. This table has about 440,000 distinct CDR3 sequences, 43% appearing once. The material was PBMCs, obtained before TCRalphabeta/CD19-depleted stem cell transplant. The source of these receptors is a girl aged 2-10 years with aplastic anemia, due to receive a stem cell transplant.

This clonotype was recorded many times. The V call is TRBV4-2, the J call TRBJ2-3; 13 bases fit TRBD2. Germline V gene lookup returns CDR1 LGHNA and CDR2 YNFKEQ. Trimming removed 0 bases from V and 5 bases from J; junction bases left unmatched: 5. CDR3 length: 17 amino acids. The CDR3 bases are TGTGCCAGCAGCCAAGACTGGACTAGCGGGAGAATAGATACGCAGTATTTT. Translating gives CASSQDWTSGRIDTQYF.

The gene calls are TRBV12-3 or TRBV12-4 and TRBJ1-5; D unclear. The CDR3 spans 14 residues. Trimming stripped 6 bases from V and 0 bases from J, with 9 bases between. CDR3 sequence: CASRRSSSNQPQHF. For the CDR3, the DNA is TGTGCCAGCAGGAGGTCCAGTAGCAATCAGCCCCAGCATTTT.

The chain uses TRBV10-2 and TRBJ2-2; no firm D call. The germline V and J ends were trimmed by 4 bases and 1 base, with 4 bases remaining between them. This CDR3 is 13 amino acids long. CDR1 and CDR2 (germline): WSHSY, SAAADI. The CDR3 DNA follows: TGCGCCAGCAGTGGAGGGAACACCGGGGAGCTGTTTTTT. Translating gives CASSGGNTGELFF.

Ten or more counts support this clonotype. This chain joins TRBV5-1 and TRBJ1-1, with unresolved D. The CDR3 length is 13 residues. V lost 4 bases and J lost 1, with 8 bases in between. Per germline, CDR1 SGHRS and CDR2 YFSETQ. The DNA for the CDR3 is TGCGCCAGCAGCGTCCCGGGGAACACTGAAGCTTTCTTT. It translates to CASSVPGNTEAFF.

The chain joins TRBV27 to TRBJ2-1, with 7 bases aligning to TRBD1. Germline values: CDR1 MNHEY, CDR2 SMNVEV (reference sequence). V dropped 6 bases and J dropped 5; count of bases not matched to a gene: 4. This CDR3 has 13 residues. The CDR3: CASRVGQNNEQFF. The CDR3 DNA reads as TGTGCCAGCAGGGTGGGACAGAACAATGAGCAGTTCTTC.

CDR3 DNA: TGTGCCAGCAGTCCCTCGGGGCGATGGGGAGATACGCAGTATTTT. It codes for CASSPSGRWGDTQYF. This sequence joins TRBV28 and TRBJ2-3; D is perhaps TRBD1 or TRBD2 (5 bases each). Germline values: CDR1 MDHEN, CDR2 SYDVKM. The length of the CDR3 is 15 residues. Trimming took off 5 bases at V and 5 bases at J, with 17 bases between the two ends.

This clonotype was detected only a few times. This chain uses TRBV20-1 with TRBJ2-3; tentative D call: TRBD2 (6 bases). The CDR3 is 14 residues long. Germline CDR1 and CDR2: DFQATT and SNEGSKA (reference sequence). Between the trimmed V and J ends, which lost 4 bases and 8 bases, there was a span of 19 bases. CDR3 amino acids: CSATDFKEGGTQYF. The CDR3 nucleotides are TGCAGTGCTACCGACTTTAAGGAGGGAGGTACGCAGTATTTT.

This clonotype was seen just once. The chain uses TRBV5-1 and TRBJ2-2; 11 nucleotides line up with TRBD2. The CDR3 loop spans 15 amino acids. The germline gives CDR1 SGHRS, CDR2 YFSETQ. With V trimmed by 5 bases and J by 0 bases, 0 bases remained unmatched. CDR3: CASRLAGANTGELFF. In DNA, the CDR3 is TGCGCCAGCAGACTAGCGGGGGCGAACACCGGGGAGCTGTTTTTT.

The rearrangement joins TRBV5-8 to TRBJ2-7; the match to TRBD2 covers 11 bases. V lost 3 bases to trimming and J lost 2 bases; unmatched junction nucleotides: 1. The CDR3 spans 14 residues. The germline CDR1 and CDR2 sequences are SGHTS and YDEGEE. The CDR3 is CASSSSGGPYEQYF. In DNA, the CDR3 is TGTGCCAGCAGCTCTAGCGGGGGGCCCTACGAGCAGTACTTC.